The entry below describes one T cell receptor (beta chain). What it recognizes is unknown. Some clones are missing from TCRdb's copy, which holds only in-frame ones; the method was immunoSEQ multiplex PCR. The sample has tens of thousands of clones, around 84% seen once. Trimming stripped 6 bases from V and 2 bases from J, with 14 bases between. The CDR3 is 15 residues long. Germline V gene data show CDR1 as MNHNS and CDR2 as SASEGT. The data belong to a study of OX40 agonist ivuxolimab in advanced cancers. For the study at large: Ivuxolimab, an agonistic anti-OX40 (CD134) antibody, was given to patients. Notes on the study in general: Dose levels from 0.1 to 3.0 mg/kg saw CD4+ and CD8+ blood T cells expand clonally by week 6. More expanded clones were found, on average, in CD8+ than in CD4+ T cells.

The sequencing here drew on CD4+ or CD8+ T cells sorted from blood, taken in a trial of the OX40 agonist ivuxolimab. J is TRBJ1-3 and V is TRBV6-1; D unresolved. The clonotype was recovered from an adult with an advanced solid tumor such as melanoma, head and neck, liver or kidney cancer. The CDR3: CASSPFQSPGNTIYF. Here the CDR3 DNA reads TGTGCCAGCAGCCCCTTCCAGTCCCCTGGAAACACCATATATTTT.